This T cell receptor beta chain was documented in a study of blood T cell repertoires in COVID-19. Study information: Samples of COVID-19 (acute and convalescent) were obtained from the United States, Italy and Spain. Sources were T cells, B-cell-depleted T cells, or PBMCs; the material itself was cDNA or gDNA.

This CDR3 contains 15 residues. Trimming cost V 0 bases and J 11 bases; bases outside gene matches: 12. From germline, CDR1 is SNHLY and CDR2 FYNNEI. Original handling: The authors estimated nucleated cell counts from reference gene primer amplification. Clones were read by immunoSEQ multiplex PCR, and TCRdb kept only the in-frame ones, dropping some. Clonal size and the V and J genes are those of that table, whereas D and trimming came from the DNA. The repertoire holds about 63,000 clones, with 83% as singletons. This TCR was recovered from a human donor in a cohort sampled during active COVID-19. Sequencing was performed on peripheral blood. The chain couples TRBV2 to TRBJ1-2; TRBD1 aligns across 7 bases. DNA for the CDR3: TGTGCCAGCAGTGAAGCGTTGTGGACAGGATTGGGGTACACCTTC. Translating gives CASSEALWTGLGYTF.